The TCR beta chain described here comes from a study of control samples from healthy donors and cancer patients. Deletions cut 5 bases from V and 4 bases from J, with 9 bases between. This CDR3 region has 11 residues. CDR1 and CDR2 (germline): SQVTM, ANQGSEA. Produced via immunoSEQ multiplex PCR; TCRdb's table is partial and in-frame only. The specimen's table records 150,000 to 200,000 clones. The sequenced sample was blood. This clonotype was obtained from a woman between 25 and 40 years old in good health. The rearrangement joins TRBV29-1 to TRBJ2-7; TRBD1 is a possible D gene (5 bases). The chain's CDR3 is CSVRGVYEQYF. The CDR3 coding sequence is TGCAGCGTTAGGGGCGTTTACGAGCAGTACTTC.